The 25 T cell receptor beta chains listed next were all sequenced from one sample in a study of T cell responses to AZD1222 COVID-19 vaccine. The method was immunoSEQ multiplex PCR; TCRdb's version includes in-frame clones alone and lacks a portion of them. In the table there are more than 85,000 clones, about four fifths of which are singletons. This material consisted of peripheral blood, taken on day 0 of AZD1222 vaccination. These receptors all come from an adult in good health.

The CDR3: CASGLVRNLWTDSYNEQFF. For the CDR3, the DNA is TGTGCTAGTGGTTTGGTACGAAACTTGTGGACGGACTCCTACAATGAGCAGTTCTTC. This chain links TRBV12-5 with TRBJ2-1; unclear D gene. Trimming took 0 bases from V and 0 from J, leaving 18 bases between them. In germline, CDR1 is LGHNT, CDR2 FRNRAP. The length of the CDR3 is 19 residues.

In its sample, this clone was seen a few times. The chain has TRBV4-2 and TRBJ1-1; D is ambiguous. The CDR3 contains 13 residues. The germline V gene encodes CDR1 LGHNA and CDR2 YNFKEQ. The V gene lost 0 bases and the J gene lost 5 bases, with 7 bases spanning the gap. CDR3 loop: CASSQDGPTEAFF. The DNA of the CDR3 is TGTGCCAGCAGCCAAGACGGGCCGACTGAAGCTTTCTTT.

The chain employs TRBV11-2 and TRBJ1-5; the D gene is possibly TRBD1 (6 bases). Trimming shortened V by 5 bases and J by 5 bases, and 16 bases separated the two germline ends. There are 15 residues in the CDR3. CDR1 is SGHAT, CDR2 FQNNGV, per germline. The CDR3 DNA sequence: TGTGCCAGCAGCCTGAGGGGGGGACACGATCAGCCCCAGCATTTT. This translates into CASSLRGGHDQPQHF.

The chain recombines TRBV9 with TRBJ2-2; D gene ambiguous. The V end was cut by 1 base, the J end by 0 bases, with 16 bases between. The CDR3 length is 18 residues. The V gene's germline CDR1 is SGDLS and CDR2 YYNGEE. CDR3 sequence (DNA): TGTGCCAGCAGCGTAAAGCAGTCAGGCATTTCGAACACCGGGGAGCTGTTTTTT. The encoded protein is CASSVKQSGISNTGELFF.

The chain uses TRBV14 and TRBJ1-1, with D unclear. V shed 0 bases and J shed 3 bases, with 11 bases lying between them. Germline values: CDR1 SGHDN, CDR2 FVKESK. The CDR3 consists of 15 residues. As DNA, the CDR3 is TGTGCCAGCAGCCAAGATTTGGGAGGTTACACTGAAGCTTTCTTT. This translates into CASSQDLGGYTEAFF.

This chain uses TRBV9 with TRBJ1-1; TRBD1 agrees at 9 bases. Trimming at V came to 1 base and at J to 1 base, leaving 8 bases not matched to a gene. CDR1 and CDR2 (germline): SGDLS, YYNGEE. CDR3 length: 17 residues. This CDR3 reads CASSVSRSTGGNTEAFF. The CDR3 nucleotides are TGTGCCAGCAGCGTAAGTAGATCGACAGGGGGGAACACTGAAGCTTTCTTT.

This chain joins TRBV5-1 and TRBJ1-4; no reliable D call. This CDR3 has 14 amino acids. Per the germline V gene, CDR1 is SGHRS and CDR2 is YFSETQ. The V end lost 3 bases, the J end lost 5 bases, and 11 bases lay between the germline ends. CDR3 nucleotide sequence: TGCGCCAGCAGCTCGACCGCCCTAAATGAAAAACTGTTTTTT. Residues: CASSSTALNEKLFF.

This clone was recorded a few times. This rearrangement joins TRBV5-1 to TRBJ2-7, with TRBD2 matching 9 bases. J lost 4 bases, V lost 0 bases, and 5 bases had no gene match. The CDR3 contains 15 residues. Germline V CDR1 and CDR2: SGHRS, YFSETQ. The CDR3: CASSLEASGAYEQYF. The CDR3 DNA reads TGCGCCAGCAGCTTGGAGGCTAGCGGGGCGTACGAGCAGTACTTC.

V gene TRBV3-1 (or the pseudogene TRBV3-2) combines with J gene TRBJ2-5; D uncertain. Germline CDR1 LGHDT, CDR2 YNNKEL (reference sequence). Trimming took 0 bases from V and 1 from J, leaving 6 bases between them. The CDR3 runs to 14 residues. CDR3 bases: TGTGCCAGCAGCCAAGATGTGGTCCAAGAGACCCAGTACTTC. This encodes CASSQDVVQETQYF.

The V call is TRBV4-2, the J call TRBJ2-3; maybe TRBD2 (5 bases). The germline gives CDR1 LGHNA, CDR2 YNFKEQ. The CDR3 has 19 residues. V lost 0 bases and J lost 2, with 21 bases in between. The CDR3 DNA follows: TGTGCCAGCAGCCAAGAACGTCACTACGGGGAATTAGACACAGATACGCAGTATTTT. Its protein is CASSQERHYGELDTDTQYF.

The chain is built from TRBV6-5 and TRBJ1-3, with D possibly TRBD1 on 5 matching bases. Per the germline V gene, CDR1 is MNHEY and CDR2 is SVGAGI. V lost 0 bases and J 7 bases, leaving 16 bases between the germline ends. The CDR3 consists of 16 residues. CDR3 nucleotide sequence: TGTGCCAGCAGTTACTCGATTGCAGGGATGGGGAACACCATATATTTT. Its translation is CASSYSIAGMGNTIYF.

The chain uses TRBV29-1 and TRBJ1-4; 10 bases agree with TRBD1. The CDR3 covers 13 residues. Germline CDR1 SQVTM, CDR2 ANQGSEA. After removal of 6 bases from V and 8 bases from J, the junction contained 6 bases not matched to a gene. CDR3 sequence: CSVATGGWEKLFF. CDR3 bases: TGCAGCGTCGCGACAGGGGGCTGGGAAAAACTGTTTTTT.

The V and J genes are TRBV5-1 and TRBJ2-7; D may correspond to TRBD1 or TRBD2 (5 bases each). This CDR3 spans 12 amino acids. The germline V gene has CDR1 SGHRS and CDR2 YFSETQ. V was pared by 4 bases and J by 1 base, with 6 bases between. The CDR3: CASSGGSYEQYF. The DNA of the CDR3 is TGCGCCAGCAGCGGGGGTTCCTACGAGCAGTACTTC.

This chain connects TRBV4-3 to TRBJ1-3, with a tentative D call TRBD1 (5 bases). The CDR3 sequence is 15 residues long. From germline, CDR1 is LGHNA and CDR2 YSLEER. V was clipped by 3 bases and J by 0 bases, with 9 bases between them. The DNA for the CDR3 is TGCGCCAGCAGCCAGGGAAGGGGCTCTGGAAACACCATATATTTT. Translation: CASSQGRGSGNTIYF.

CDR3: CASSWGVDQPQHF. The CDR3 DNA sequence: TGTGCCAGCAGTTGGGGAGTGGATCAGCCCCAGCATTTT. The chain joins TRBV6-5 to TRBJ1-5, with no clear D. The CDR3 spans 13 residues. V was trimmed by 4 bases and J by 5 bases, leaving 9 bases between them. From germline, CDR1 is MNHEY and CDR2 SVGAGI.

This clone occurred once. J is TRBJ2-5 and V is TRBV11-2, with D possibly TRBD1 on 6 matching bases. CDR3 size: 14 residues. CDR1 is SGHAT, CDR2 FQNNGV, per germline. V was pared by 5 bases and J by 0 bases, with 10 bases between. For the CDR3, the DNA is TGTGCCAGCAGCCGAGGGGGTAACCAAGAGACCCAGTACTTC. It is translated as CASSRGGNQETQYF.

The CDR3 is CASSLGGLGTQGYTF. CDR3 coding DNA: TGTGCCAGCAGCTTAGGAGGGTTAGGGACCCAGGGCTACACCTTC. The gene calls are TRBV7-8 and TRBJ1-2; D might be TRBD1 (5 bases). Germline-derived CDR1 and CDR2 are SGHVS and FQNEAQ. The CDR3 extends over 15 amino acids. V was cut by 1 base and J by 8 bases, with 17 bases left in between.

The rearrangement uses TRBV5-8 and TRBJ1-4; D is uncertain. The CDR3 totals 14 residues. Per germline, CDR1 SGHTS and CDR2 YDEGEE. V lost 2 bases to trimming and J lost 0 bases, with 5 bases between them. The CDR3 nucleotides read TGTGCCAGCAGCTTCTGGGCAACTAATGAAAAACTGTTTTTT. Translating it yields CASSFWATNEKLFF. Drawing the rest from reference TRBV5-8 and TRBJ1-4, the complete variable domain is EAGVTQSPTHLIKTRGQQATLRCSPISGHTSVYWYQQALGLGLQFLLWYDEGEERNRGNFPPRFSGRQFPNYSSELNVNALELEDSALYLCASSFWATNEKLFFGSGTQLSVL.

DNA for the CDR3: TGTGCCAGCAGTAACAGGGGCGCTAACTATGGCTACACCTTC. This sequence encodes CASSNRGANYGYTF. The chain is built from TRBV2 and TRBJ1-2, with 7 bases fitting TRBD1. Germline assignment: CDR1 SNHLY and CDR2 FYNNEI. The CDR3 is 14 amino acids. With 5 bases clipped from V and 0 bases from J, the junction kept 3 bases outside the gene matches.

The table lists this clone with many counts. The CDR3 loop is CSGGDGSEKLFF. CDR3 bases: TGCAGCGGTGGTGACGGGAGTGAAAAACTGTTTTTT. The chain is built from TRBV29-1 and TRBJ1-4; the D is unclear. The CDR3 runs to 12 residues. Germline CDR1 is SQVTM and CDR2 is ANQGSEA. Between the trimmed V and J ends, which lost 7 bases and 7 bases, there was a span of 13 bases.

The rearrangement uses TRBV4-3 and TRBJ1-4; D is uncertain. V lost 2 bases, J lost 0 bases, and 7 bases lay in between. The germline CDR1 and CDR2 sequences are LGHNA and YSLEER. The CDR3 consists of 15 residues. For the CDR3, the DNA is TGCGCCAGCAGCCAAAGTGTTGCAACTAATGAAAAACTGTTTTTT. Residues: CASSQSVATNEKLFF.

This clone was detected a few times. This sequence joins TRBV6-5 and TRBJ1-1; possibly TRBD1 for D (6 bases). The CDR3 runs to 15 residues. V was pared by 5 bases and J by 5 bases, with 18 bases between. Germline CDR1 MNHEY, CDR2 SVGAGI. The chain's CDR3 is CASSTEGGPITEAFF. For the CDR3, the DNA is TGTGCCAGCAGTACCGAGGGGGGGCCGATTACTGAAGCTTTCTTT.

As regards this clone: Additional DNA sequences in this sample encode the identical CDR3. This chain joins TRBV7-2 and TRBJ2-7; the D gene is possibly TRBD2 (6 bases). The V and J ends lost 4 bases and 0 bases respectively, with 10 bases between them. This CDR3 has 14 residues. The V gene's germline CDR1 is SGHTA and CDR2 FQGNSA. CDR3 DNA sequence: TGTGCCAGCAGCTCCGGAGGGAGCTCCTACGAGCAGTACTTC. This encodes CASSSGGSSYEQYF.

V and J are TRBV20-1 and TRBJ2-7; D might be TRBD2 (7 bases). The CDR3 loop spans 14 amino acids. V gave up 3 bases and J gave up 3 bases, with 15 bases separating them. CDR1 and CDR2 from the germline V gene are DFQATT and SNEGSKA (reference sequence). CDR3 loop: CSASRGGSHYEQYF. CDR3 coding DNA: TGCAGTGCTAGTCGCGGGGGCTCCCACTACGAGCAGTACTTC.

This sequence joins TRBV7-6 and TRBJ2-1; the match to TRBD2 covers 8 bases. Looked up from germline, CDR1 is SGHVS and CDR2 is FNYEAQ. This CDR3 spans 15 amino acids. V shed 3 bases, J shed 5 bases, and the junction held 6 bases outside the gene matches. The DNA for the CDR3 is TGTGCCAGCAGCTTCCCCGGGGGGGCGAACAATGAGCAGTTCTTC. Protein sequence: CASSFPGGANNEQFF. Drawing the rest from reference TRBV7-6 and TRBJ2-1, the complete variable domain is GAGVSQSPRYKVTKRGQDVALRCDPISGHVSLYWYRQALGQGPEFLTYFNYEAQQDKSGLPNDRFSAERPEGSISTLTIQRTEQRDSAMYRCASSFPGGANNEQFFGPGTRLTVL.